This T cell receptor (beta chain) was sequenced for a study of OX40 agonist ivuxolimab in advanced cancers. The CDR3 has 14 amino acids. Germline lookup yields CDR1 LNHDA and CDR2 SQIVND (reference sequence). The V and J ends lost 7 bases and 3 bases, in that order; junction bases with no gene match: 4. Clones were read by immunoSEQ multiplex PCR, and TCRdb kept only the in-frame ones, dropping some. This sample has around 84,000 clones; about four fifths occur once, and the top ten carry around 0.51%. The rearrangement joins TRBV19 to TRBJ2-2; 8 bases map to TRBD1. The sample consisted of CD4+ or CD8+ T cells sorted from blood, taken in a trial of the OX40 agonist ivuxolimab. The receptor was isolated from an adult with an advanced solid tumor such as melanoma, head and neck, liver or kidney cancer. This CDR3 reads CASNQGAYTGELFF. The DNA of the CDR3 is TGTGCCAGTAACCAGGGGGCATACACCGGGGAGCTGTTTTTT.